This T cell receptor beta chain is drawn from a study of T cell responses to AZD1222 COVID-19 vaccine. Germline CDR1 reads MNHEY; CDR2 reads SMNVEV (reference sequence). The CDR3 sequence is 14 residues long. Trimming took 5 bases from V and 10 from J; bases not matched to a gene: 8. Here immunoSEQ multiplex PCR was the method, and the copy in TCRdb shows in-frame clones only, minus some. The table includes 110,000 or so clones, 75% to 95% detected once. The rearrangement joins TRBV27 to TRBJ1-6; 7 nucleotides agree with TRBD1. Source: peripheral blood, taken 28 days after the second dose of the MenACWY control vaccine. This clonotype originated in an adult who received the MenACWY meningococcal vaccine as a control. The DNA of the CDR3 is TGTGCCAGCAGTAGACAGGGAACTGGGTCACCCCTCCACTTT. Amino acid sequence: CASSRQGTGSPLHF.